This T cell receptor beta chain comes out of a study of early T cells in non-severe SARS-CoV-2 infection (dated by TCRdb to about 2021). About the investigation overall: Bulk RNA from unsorted whole blood was used for TCR sequencing, so alpha and beta chains could not be paired. Findings and caveats that apply to the study as a whole: VDJdb matching was skewed toward anti-spike CD8 responses and likely underestimated virus-specific expansions by missing private and CD4 specificities.

A case-control design nested within a healthcare worker cohort in London, UK, was used, with weekly nasopharyngeal swab PCR tests and blood sampling performed. Healthcare workers were recruited during the week of the UK lockdown, between 23 and 31 March 2020, and followed weekly for up to about 15 weeks. With regard to this clonotype: Which antigen it targets is not known. Qualities for individual bases were not recorded, and no much larger clone is one base off.

The CDR3 starts with the cysteine, ends with the phenylalanine, and has 14 residues. CDR3 DNA is the only sequence kept; it has 42 bases, read in frame from the first base. The trim is 5 bases for V and 4 bases for J, with a gap of 15 bases between the germline ends. CDR1 SGHVS and CDR2 FNYEAQ are derived from the germline V gene. The library was built by means of 5' RACE. Sequencing was performed on a NextSeq 500. To correct for sequencing error and PCR bias, the TCR library protocol tagged individual cDNA molecules with unique molecular identifiers. Sequencing covered both TCR alpha and beta chains, and within each sample the abundances of alpha and beta sequences were tightly co-correlated. Per the source publication's procedure: Decombinator V4 was used to perform V gene, J gene and CDR3 annotation of TCR sequences. Expanded TCRs were defined as changing significantly between any two time points under a Poisson model with p below 0.0001. TCR abundances were normalised to the total number of TCRs sequenced per sample and expressed as counts per million. MAIT TCRs were defined by TRAV1-2 paired with TRAJ12, TRAJ20 or TRAJ33, and iNKT TCRs by TRAV10 paired with TRAJ18. A search of VDJdb, accessed on 1 November 2021, was run for TCRs annotated to CMV, EBV and SARS-CoV-2, with TCRs annotated for multiple antigens excluded. Starting from the raw public reads, TCRdb applied fastp trimming at Q25, assembled clones with MiXCR and retained in-frame beta chains. CDR3 protein sequences are deduplicated, and each keeps its most common genes and DNA. The V and J calls here are based on TCRdb, not the publication. This sample is represented by fewer than 65,000 distinct CDR3 sequences; roughly 7.8% of them were singletons. Jointly, the top ten make up 10% to 13% of the sample.

The source is an adult who was a healthcare worker with PCR-confirmed SARS-CoV-2 infection or an uninfected control (not recorded which). The V gene is TRBV7-6 and the J gene is TRBJ2-7; perhaps TRBD2 is the D gene, with 5 bases matching. Here the sequenced sample was whole blood, taken at baseline. The CDR3 corresponds to CASSQIGSGYEQYF. The bases read TGTGCCAGCAGCCAAATCGGGTCGGGGTACGAGCAGTACTTC.